This TCR beta chain was retrieved from a study of blood T cell repertoires in COVID-19. In the study overall: Sample material is recorded as cDNA or gDNA derived from T cells, B-cell-depleted T cells, or PBMCs.

This table comes from immunoSEQ multiplex PCR, and its TCRdb copy is limited to in-frame clones, with some not included. The sample consists of hundreds of thousands of clones, about 88% of them appearing once. Germline values: CDR1 SQVTM, CDR2 ANQGSEA. V shed 6 bases and J 0 bases; nucleotides not matched to a gene: 3. The CDR3 runs to 13 residues. Sequencing input: PBMCs or T cells enriched from blood (not recorded which). The sequence came from a woman between 18 and 29 years old who had been exposed to COVID-19. The genes are TRBV29-1 and TRBJ2-7; the match to TRBD1 covers 9 bases. CDR3 region: CSVGTGHSYEQYF. CDR3 DNA sequence: TGCAGCGTCGGGACAGGGCACTCCTACGAGCAGTACTTC.